The rows below give T cell receptor beta chains drawn from one sample of a study of blood T cell repertoires in COVID-19. Data came from immunoSEQ multiplex PCR; TCRdb stores just in-frame clones and leaves some out. The sample includes some 80,000 clones, about four fifths seen only once; the top ten take about 12%. The sequencing input was peripheral blood. Receptor source: a woman aged 35 to 49 with active or convalescent COVID-19. Each CDR3 is given with its conserved first and last residue. A D gene is named only where the DNA matches it firmly. A row's size may be missing; if present it is once, few, many or a size class.

D: -
size: -
J: TRBJ2-6
V: TRBV6-4
CDR3: CASSDSSSGANVLTF
DNA: TGTGCCAGCAGTGACTCTAGCTCTGGGGCCAACGTCCTGACTTTC

D: -
size: few
J: TRBJ1-2
V: TRBV28
CDR3: CASSFHLEGQSLDGYTF
DNA: TGTGCCAGCAGTTTCCACCTTGAGGGTCAGTCTCTGGATGGCTACACCTTC

D: TRBD1
size: -
J: TRBJ2-1
V: TRBV7-6
CDR3: CASSSGTGTGINEQFF
DNA: TGTGCCAGCAGCTCTGGAACCGGGACAGGGATAAATGAGCAGTTCTTC

D: -
size: -
J: TRBJ2-5
V: TRBV19
CDR3: CASSSEARKTQYF
DNA: TGTGCCAGTAGTTCGGAGGCTCGGAAGACCCAGTACTTC

D: TRBD2
size: -
J: TRBJ2-7
V: TRBV7-2
CDR3: CASSLLAGSYEQYF
DNA: TGTGCCAGCAGCTTACTAGCGGGGTCCTACGAGCAGTACTTC

D: TRBD1
size: -
J: TRBJ2-7
V: TRBV5-1
CDR3: CASSFRTGANEQYF
DNA: TGCGCCAGCAGCTTCCGGACAGGGGCCAACGAGCAGTACTTC

D: -
size: -
J: TRBJ1-4
V: TRBV18
CDR3: CASSPPPGQNEKLFF
DNA: TGTGCCAGCTCACCACCGCCAGGACAGAATGAAAAACTGTTTTTT

D: -
size: -
J: TRBJ1-2
V: TRBV3-1/TRBV3-2
CDR3: CASSHHRTEIYGYTF
DNA: TGTGCCAGCAGCCACCACCGGACAGAAATCTATGGCTACACCTTC

D: -
size: -
J: TRBJ2-3
V: TRBV6-4
CDR3: CASSVGGPTDTQYF
DNA: TGTGCCAGCAGTGTGGGAGGACCGACAGATACGCAGTATTTT

D: -
size: -
J: TRBJ2-3
V: TRBV6-5
CDR3: CASSPGVDTQYF
DNA: TGTGCCAGCAGCCCCGGGGTAGATACGCAGTATTTT

D: -
size: -
J: TRBJ1-6
V: TRBV6-5
CDR3: CASRSQGTGNSPLHF
DNA: TGTGCCAGCAGGAGCCAGGGGACGGGGAATTCACCCCTCCACTTT

D: TRBD2
size: -
J: TRBJ2-3
V: TRBV7-3
CDR3: CASSLVGGLADTQYF
DNA: TGTGCCAGCAGCTTAGTGGGAGGGCTCGCAGATACGCAGTATTTT

D: TRBD1
size: -
J: TRBJ1-2
V: TRBV5-1
CDR3: CATSRGPSYGYTF
DNA: TGCGCCACCTCCAGGGGGCCCTCTTATGGCTACACCTTC

D: -
size: -
J: TRBJ2-7
V: TRBV4-3
CDR3: CASSQDRIATAGQYF
DNA: TGCGCCAGCAGCCAAGATCGGATAGCCACCGCGGGGCAGTACTTC

D: TRBD2
size: -
J: TRBJ2-3
V: TRBV4-2
CDR3: CASSHFNWGGRENPGTDTQYF
DNA: TGTGCCAGCAGCCATTTTAATTGGGGCGGGCGGGAGAACCCAGGGACAGATACGCAGTATTTT

D: TRBD1
size: -
J: TRBJ1-2
V: TRBV19
CDR3: CASSTQGASGYTF
DNA: TGTGCCAGTAGTACACAGGGGGCAAGCGGCTACACCTTC

D: -
size: -
J: TRBJ1-1
V: TRBV7-2
CDR3: CASSLPSYTEAFF
DNA: TGTGCCAGCAGCTTACCCTCCTACACTGAAGCTTTCTTT

D: -
size: once
J: TRBJ2-7
V: TRBV4-3
CDR3: CASSQGAGSSYEQYF
DNA: TGCGCCAGCAGCCAGGGGGCAGGTAGCTCCTACGAGCAGTACTTC

D: TRBD2
size: -
J: TRBJ2-2
V: TRBV27
CDR3: CASSLTEAGVTGELFF
DNA: TGTGCCAGCAGCCTTACTGAAGCGGGGGTCACCGGGGAGCTGTTTTTT

D: -
size: few
J: TRBJ2-7
V: TRBV12-3/TRBV12-4
CDR3: CASSLTTGEQYF
DNA: TGTGCCAGCAGTTTAACGACAGGAGAGCAGTACTTC

D: -
size: -
J: TRBJ1-3
V: TRBV30
CDR3: CAWSVRSGGNTIYF
DNA: TGTGCCTGGAGTGTACGATCCGGTGGAAACACCATATATTTT

D: TRBD2
size: -
J: TRBJ2-5
V: TRBV6-5
CDR3: CASSYSSGRGETQYF
DNA: TGTGCCAGCAGTTACTCAAGCGGGAGGGGAGAGACCCAGTACTTC

D: TRBD2
size: -
J: TRBJ2-7
V: TRBV4-1
CDR3: CASSRTSGRYEQYF
DNA: TGCGCCAGCAGTCGGACTAGCGGGAGATACGAGCAGTACTTC

D: TRBD2
size: -
J: TRBJ2-7
V: TRBV4-1
CDR3: CASSPRLAGGLGGWNYEQYF
DNA: TGCGCCAGCAGCCCTAGACTAGCGGGAGGTCTAGGGGGATGGAATTACGAGCAGTACTTC

D: -
size: -
J: TRBJ2-2
V: TRBV5-1
CDR3: CASSTSGERAGELFF
DNA: TGCGCCAGCAGCACCTCCGGGGAACGGGCCGGGGAGCTGTTTTTT

D: -
size: -
J: TRBJ1-3
V: TRBV6-6
CDR3: CASTRSSGNTIYF
DNA: TGTGCCAGCACGAGAAGCTCTGGAAACACCATATATTTT

D: -
size: -
J: TRBJ1-1
V: TRBV2
CDR3: CASSDGITGSAEAFF
DNA: TGTGCCAGCAGTGATGGTATAACAGGGAGCGCTGAAGCTTTCTTT

D: -
size: -
J: TRBJ1-1
V: TRBV27
CDR3: CASSLQDNTEAFF
DNA: TGTGCCAGCAGCCTACAGGATAACACTGAAGCTTTCTTT

D: TRBD1
size: -
J: TRBJ1-5
V: TRBV27
CDR3: CASSPDRFNQPQHF
DNA: TGTGCCAGCAGTCCGGACAGGTTCAATCAGCCCCAGCATTTT

D: -
size: -
J: TRBJ2-2
V: TRBV7-2
CDR3: CASSPEMGFHTGELFF
DNA: TGTGCCAGCAGCCCGGAAATGGGCTTCCACACCGGGGAGCTGTTTTTT

D: -
size: -
J: TRBJ1-3
V: TRBV10-3
CDR3: CATWRQASSGNTIYF
DNA: TGTGCCACGTGGAGACAGGCGTCCTCTGGAAACACCATATATTTT

D: -
size: -
J: TRBJ1-5
V: TRBV19
CDR3: CARPHRRGSNQPQHF
DNA: TGTGCCAGACCACATAGGAGGGGTAGCAATCAGCCCCAGCATTTT

D: -
size: -
J: TRBJ1-1
V: TRBV24-1
CDR3: CATLPAGEIRTEAFF
DNA: TGTGCCACCCTACCTGCGGGGGAAATTAGAACTGAAGCTTTCTTT

D: TRBD1
size: -
J: TRBJ2-1
V: TRBV4-2
CDR3: CASSQDGGQVYNEQFF
DNA: TGTGCCAGCAGCCAAGATGGGGGACAGGTATACAATGAGCAGTTCTTC

D: -
size: -
J: TRBJ1-1
V: TRBV7-9
CDR3: CASSLVRANTEAFF
DNA: TGTGCCAGCAGCTTAGTCAGGGCGAACACTGAAGCTTTCTTT

D: TRBD2
size: -
J: TRBJ2-3
V: TRBV27
CDR3: CATELSGRASDTQYF
DNA: TGTGCCACCGAACTCAGCGGGAGGGCCAGTGATACGCAGTATTTT

D: -
size: -
J: TRBJ1-1
V: TRBV10-3
CDR3: CAISARQGRGDTEAFF
DNA: TGTGCCATCAGTGCTCGTCAGGGGCGAGGGGACACTGAAGCTTTCTTT

D: TRBD1
size: -
J: TRBJ1-5
V: TRBV6-5
CDR3: CASSPATGGRPQHF
DNA: TGTGCCAGCAGTCCCGCGACAGGGGGGCGGCCCCAGCATTTT

D: TRBD1
size: few
J: TRBJ1-1
V: TRBV3-1/TRBV3-2
CDR3: CASSQDDRGDTEAFF
DNA: TGTGCCAGCAGCCAAGACGACAGGGGGGACACTGAAGCTTTCTTT

D: -
size: -
J: TRBJ1-4
V: TRBV28
CDR3: CASSQDRIREKLFF
DNA: TGTGCCAGCAGCCAAGACAGGATCCGAGAAAAACTGTTTTTT

D: TRBD2
size: -
J: TRBJ2-3
V: TRBV11-2
CDR3: CASSFPSGGTDTQYF
DNA: TGTGCCAGCAGCTTTCCCAGCGGGGGCACAGATACGCAGTATTTT

D: TRBD2
size: -
J: TRBJ2-3
V: TRBV19
CDR3: CASSPNRDYNTDTQYF
DNA: TGTGCCAGTAGTCCAAACCGGGACTATAACACAGATACGCAGTATTTT

D: -
size: -
J: TRBJ1-5
V: TRBV19
CDR3: CASSTGQRAGQPQHF
DNA: TGTGCCAGTAGTACAGGACAGAGGGCCGGTCAGCCCCAGCATTTT

D: TRBD1
size: -
J: TRBJ2-7
V: TRBV27
CDR3: CASSSKTGDEQYF
DNA: TGTGCCAGCAGTTCAAAGACAGGGGACGAGCAGTACTTC

D: -
size: -
J: TRBJ1-5
V: TRBV10-1
CDR3: CASSESSARQAYSNQPQHF
DNA: TGCGCCAGCAGTGAGTCGTCTGCCAGACAAGCTTATAGCAATCAGCCCCAGCATTTT

D: TRBD2
size: -
J: TRBJ2-3
V: TRBV9
CDR3: CASSVGLAGGSTDTQYF
DNA: TGTGCCAGCAGCGTAGGACTAGCGGGGGGAAGCACAGATACGCAGTATTTT

D: -
size: -
J: TRBJ1-6
V: TRBV7-9
CDR3: CASSLVPPDDSPLHF
DNA: TGTGCCAGCAGCTTAGTTCCCCCAGATGATTCACCCCTCCACTTT

D: -
size: -
J: TRBJ2-2
V: TRBV7-3
CDR3: CASSLTENTGELFF
DNA: TGTGCCAGCAGCTTGACAGAAAACACCGGGGAGCTGTTTTTT

D: TRBD2
size: -
J: TRBJ2-7
V: TRBV7-9
CDR3: CASSHSGGPYEQYF
DNA: TGTGCCAGCAGCCACAGCGGGGGGCCCTACGAGCAGTACTTC

D: -
size: -
J: TRBJ2-7
V: TRBV5-1
CDR3: CASSIAGSGDYEQYF
DNA: TGCGCCAGCAGCATCGCTGGTAGCGGAGACTACGAGCAGTACTTC

D: -
size: -
J: TRBJ1-1
V: TRBV4-2
CDR3: CASSQVAGTTNTEAFF
DNA: TGTGCCAGCAGCCAAGTCGCCGGGACAACTAACACTGAAGCTTTCTTT

D: TRBD1
size: few
J: TRBJ1-2
V: TRBV3-1/TRBV3-2
CDR3: CASGDRSNYGYTF
DNA: TGTGCCAGCGGGGACAGGTCTAACTATGGCTACACCTTC

D: -
size: -
J: TRBJ1-5
V: TRBV18
CDR3: CASSRREQPQHF
DNA: TGTGCCAGCTCCCGCAGGGAACAGCCCCAGCATTTT

D: -
size: -
J: TRBJ1-1
V: TRBV5-1
CDR3: CASSLVSAVNTEAFF
DNA: TGCGCCAGCAGCTTGGTGAGCGCCGTGAACACTGAAGCTTTCTTT

D: TRBD1
size: -
J: TRBJ2-5
V: TRBV10-3
CDR3: CAISAGQQETQYF
DNA: TGTGCCATCAGTGCGGGACAGCAAGAGACCCAGTACTTC

D: -
size: -
J: TRBJ2-1
V: TRBV18
CDR3: CASSPGGPRYNEQFF
DNA: TGTGCCAGCTCACCAGGAGGGCCGCGCTACAATGAGCAGTTCTTC

D: -
size: -
J: TRBJ2-7
V: TRBV7-9
CDR3: CASRGGDEQYF
DNA: TGTGCCAGCAGAGGGGGGGACGAGCAGTACTTC

D: -
size: -
J: TRBJ1-2
V: TRBV6-6
CDR3: CASSYSRGGDGYTF
DNA: TGTGCCAGCAGTTACTCTCGGGGGGGAGATGGCTACACCTTC

D: TRBD1
size: -
J: TRBJ2-2
V: TRBV27
CDR3: CASSLNRGLRMTGELFF
DNA: TGTGCCAGCAGTTTAAACAGGGGGCTAAGGATGACCGGGGAGCTGTTTTTT